This note documents a single T cell receptor (beta chain) sequence. The sample belongs to a study of blood T cell repertoires in COVID-19. Background on the study: Acute and convalescent COVID-19 specimens originated in the United States, Italy and Spain. PBMCs, B-cell-depleted T cells, or T cells provided the cDNA or gDNA that made up the material.

Under the authors' procedure: Amplified reference gene primers provided the basis for estimating nucleated cell counts. Clones were read by immunoSEQ multiplex PCR, and TCRdb kept only the in-frame ones, dropping some. From that table come the V and J calls and clone size; the DNA was used to work out D and trimming. The sample records roughly 280,000 clones, 70% to 90% being singletons. Sequencing used peripheral blood. The clonotype originates from a woman in her 70s with acute or convalescent COVID-19.

CDR3: CASSVLAGAQETQYF. In DNA, the CDR3 is TGTGCCAGCAGTGTCTTAGCGGGGGCCCAAGAGACCCAGTACTTC. The chain joins TRBV2 to TRBJ2-5; 9 nucleotides match TRBD2. Germline-derived CDR1 and CDR2 are SNHLY and FYNNEI. The CDR3 extends over 15 amino acids. V lost 4 bases and J lost 1; bases outside the gene matches: 4.